The 16 T cell receptor beta chains below all came from one sample that was sequenced in a study of blood T cell repertoires in COVID-19 (dated by TCRdb to the early 2020s). The method behind the library was the immunoSEQ multiplex PCR assay. Not all clones reach the TCRdb copy of this immuneACCESS table, which keeps in-frame sequences only. Checked studies attribute under half of the gap to unresolved V genes and leave the rest unexplained. The sample profile shows over 20,000 clones; around 85% of them were found once. In total, the top ten clones hold more than 45% of the sample. Sequencing input: peripheral blood. These receptors all come from a man in his forties or fifties with active or convalescent COVID-19.

CDR3 sequence: CASSVDGNTEAFF. CDR3 in DNA: TGTGCCAGCAGCGTAGACGGGAACACTGAAGCTTTCTTT. This chain uses TRBV9 with TRBJ1-1; D gene uncertain. This CDR3 has 13 residues. From germline, CDR1 is SGDLS and CDR2 YYNGEE. Trimming took off 0 bases at V and 1 base at J, with 4 bases between the two ends.

This clone turned up a few times. The CDR3 reads CASSETGYGYTF. CDR3 DNA sequence: TGTGCCAGCAGTGAGACAGGATATGGCTACACCTTC. J is TRBJ1-2 and V is TRBV6-1, with D tentatively TRBD1 (6 bases). CDR1 and CDR2 (germline): MNHNS, SASEGT. This CDR3 has 12 amino acids. V shed 3 bases and J shed 5 bases, with 7 bases lying between them.

The chain is built from TRBV7-8 and TRBJ1-5; 7 bases are shared with TRBD1. Germline V gene data show CDR1 as SGHVS and CDR2 as FQNEAQ. V was pared by 5 bases and J by 2 bases, with 9 bases of the junction left unmatched. This CDR3 region has 16 residues. CDR3 in amino acids: CASSARQGRGNQPQHF. CDR3 in DNA: TGTGCCAGCAGCGCCCGACAGGGAAGGGGCAATCAGCCCCAGCATTTT.

The V gene is TRBV5-1, the J gene TRBJ1-4; D unresolved. There are 16 residues in the CDR3. From germline, CDR1 is SGHRS and CDR2 YFSETQ. The V end was cut by 4 bases, the J end by 0 bases, with 13 bases between. CDR3 sequence reads: CASSRGWAATNEKLFF. The CDR3 nucleotides are TGCGCCAGCAGCAGAGGGTGGGCTGCAACTAATGAAAAACTGTTTTTT.

The gene calls are TRBV6-5 and TRBJ2-1, with TRBD2 matching over 10 bases. The ends lost 2 bases at V and 6 bases at J; junction bases unmatched: 7. Looked up from germline, CDR1 is MNHEY and CDR2 is SVGAGI. This CDR3 contains 16 residues. CDR3 protein: CASSYDLAGVANEQFF. The CDR3 DNA follows: TGTGCCAGCAGTTACGACCTAGCGGGAGTGGCCAATGAGCAGTTCTTC.

Only one count was recorded for this clone. The chain carries TRBV5-4 and TRBJ2-5, with 8 bases that match TRBD2. Trimming took 4 bases from V and 2 from J; bases not matched to a gene: 13. CDR1 is SGHNT, CDR2 YYREEE, per germline (reference sequence). The CDR3 loop spans 17 amino acids. CDR3 DNA: TGTGCCAGCAGCCCCCTGGCGGGGGGTCAACTGCAAGAGACCCAGTACTTC. Translated, it gives CASSPLAGGQLQETQYF.

The CDR3 spells CASSQGGDGYTF. The DNA for the CDR3 is TGTGCCAGCAGTCAGGGGGGAGATGGCTACACCTTC. The chain carries TRBV2 and TRBJ1-2; 7 nucleotides match TRBD1. CDR3 length equals 12 residues. V gave up 5 bases and J gave up 6 bases; unmatched junction bases: 3. CDR1 and CDR2 from the germline V gene are SNHLY and FYNNEI.

V gene TRBV10-2 combines with J gene TRBJ2-7, with 10 bases fitting TRBD1. This CDR3 region has 12 residues. Unmatched junction bases numbered 4, after V lost 7 bases and J lost 7 bases. The germline gives CDR1 WSHSY, CDR2 SAAADI. The CDR3, as DNA: TGCGCCAGCACCGGGACAGGGGTTGAGCAGTACTTC. This translates into CASTGTGVEQYF.

The chain recombines TRBV19 with TRBJ1-1; 7 nucleotides line up with TRBD1. V shed 5 bases and J 1 base; nucleotides not matched to a gene: 7. The V gene's germline CDR1 is LNHDA and CDR2 SQIVND (reference sequence). The CDR3 runs 15 residues. In DNA form, the CDR3 reads TGTGCCAGTAGTGAGAAGACAGGGCGGAACACTGAAGCTTTCTTT. Its translation: CASSEKTGRNTEAFF.

The rearrangement links TRBV30 to TRBJ1-2, with D possibly TRBD1 on 5 matching bases. This CDR3 contains 13 residues. Germline CDR1 is GTSNPN and CDR2 is SVGIG (reference sequence). V was shortened by 2 bases and J by 6 bases, with 13 bases between the two germline ends. Here the CDR3 DNA reads TGTGCCTGGAGTCGCCCAGGGAGGGATGGCTACACCTTC. Translating it yields CAWSRPGRDGYTF. Full variable domain (missing parts from reference TRBV30 and TRBJ1-2): SQTIHQWPATLVQPVGSPLSLECTVEGTSNPNLYWYRQAAGRGLQLLFYSVGIGQISSEVPQNLSASRPQDRQFILSSKKLLLSDSGFYLCAWSRPGRDGYTFGSGTRLTVV.

This chain links TRBV10-2 with TRBJ1-1; 7 nucleotides agree with TRBD1. The CDR3 spans 12 residues. CDR1 and CDR2 from the germline V gene are WSHSY and SAAADI. The V gene end was trimmed by 7 bases and the J gene end by 8 bases; junction bases not matched to a gene: 7. Written as DNA, the CDR3 is TGCGCCAGCACCCGGACAGGCAGGGAAGCTTTCTTT. It encodes CASTRTGREAFF.

CDR3 protein: CASSRWTRGGEQYF. The CDR3 coding sequence is TGTGCCAGCAGCCGATGGACCAGAGGGGGCGAGCAGTACTTC. J is TRBJ2-7 and V is TRBV6-5; D is perhaps TRBD1 (6 bases). Trimming pared 6 bases from V and 6 bases from J, leaving 18 bases between. Germline V gives CDR1 MNHEY, CDR2 SVGAGI. The CDR3 consists of 14 residues.

The chain combines TRBV3-1 (or the pseudogene TRBV3-2) with TRBJ2-1; the match to TRBD2 covers 7 bases. Unmatched junction bases numbered 3, after V lost 1 base and J lost 3 bases. The CDR3 runs to 15 residues. Per the germline V gene, CDR1 is LGHDT and CDR2 is YNNKEL (reference sequence). The CDR3 DNA is TGTGCCAGCAGCCAAGCCGGACTAGTCTACAATGAGCAGTTCTTC. Amino acid sequence: CASSQAGLVYNEQFF.

The chain uses TRBV10-3 and TRBJ2-3; 7 bases line up with TRBD1. After removal of 10 bases from V and 1 base from J, the junction contained 8 bases not matched to a gene. CDR1 ENHRY and CDR2 SYGVKD come from the germline V gene. The CDR3 contains 14 residues. This CDR3 reads CATRQGDGTDTQYF. CDR3 bases: TGTGCCACGAGACAGGGAGACGGCACAGATACGCAGTATTTT.

The genes are TRBV7-9 and TRBJ1-2; no reliable D call. Germline V lookup: CDR1 SEHNR, CDR2 FQNEAQ (reference sequence). Trimming pared 5 bases from V and 3 bases from J, leaving 4 bases between. The CDR3 has 11 amino acids. CDR3 sequence (DNA): TGTGCCAGCAGCCTGTACTATGGCTACACCTTC. Translation: CASSLYYGYTF.

The chain employs TRBV5-1 and TRBJ1-6, with D tentatively TRBD1 (6 bases). The germline V gene encodes CDR1 SGHRS and CDR2 YFSETQ. V gave up 4 bases and J gave up 7 bases, with 18 bases separating them. The CDR3 has 16 residues. CDR3 amino acids: CASSQTGGRTNSPLHF. The CDR3 coding sequence is TGCGCCAGCAGCCAAACGGGGGGCAGGACAAATTCACCCCTCCACTTT.